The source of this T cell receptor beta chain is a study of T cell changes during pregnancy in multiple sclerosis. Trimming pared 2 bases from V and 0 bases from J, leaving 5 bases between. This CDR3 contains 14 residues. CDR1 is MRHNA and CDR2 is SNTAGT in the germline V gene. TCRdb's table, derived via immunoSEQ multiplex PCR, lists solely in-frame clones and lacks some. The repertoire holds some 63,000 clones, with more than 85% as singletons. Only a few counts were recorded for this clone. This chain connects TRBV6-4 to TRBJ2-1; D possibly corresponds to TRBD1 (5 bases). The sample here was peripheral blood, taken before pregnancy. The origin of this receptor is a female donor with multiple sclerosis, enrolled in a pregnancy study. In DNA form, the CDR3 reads TGTGCCAGCAGTGACGACAGCTCCTACAATGAGCAGTTCTTC. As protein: CASSDDSSYNEQFF.